A selection of T cell receptor beta chains follows, all from one sample in a study of blood T cell repertoires in COVID-19. Profiling relied on immunoSEQ multiplex PCR, and the TCRdb table lists in-frame clones only, not all of them. The table lists about 220,000 clones, about nine tenths of them singletons. The sequencing sample was made of PBMCs or T cells enriched from blood (not recorded which). Receptor source: a woman younger than 45 who had recovered from COVID-19. CDR3s include the opening cysteine and the closing phenylalanine or tryptophan. The D gene is left open where the match is weak. Clone size is shown for a subset of rows, as once, few, many or a class of expanded clone.

j_gene: TRBJ1-5
v_gene: TRBV4-1
d_gene: TRBD1
abundance: NA
CDR3nt: TGCGCCAGCAGCCAAGAAGTGGTCGACAGGGGGGCTTCTTGGGCCCAGCATTTT
CDR3aa: CASSQEVVDRGASWAQHF

j_gene: TRBJ1-1
v_gene: TRBV7-2
d_gene: NA
abundance: NA
CDR3nt: TGTGCCAGCAGCTTATCTAGGCGGTCTAACACTGAAGCTTTCTTT
CDR3aa: CASSLSRRSNTEAFF

j_gene: TRBJ2-7
v_gene: TRBV27
d_gene: TRBD1
abundance: NA
CDR3nt: TGTGCCAGCAGTCCCGGGACAGGGGGCTACGAGCAGTACTTC
CDR3aa: CASSPGTGGYEQYF

j_gene: TRBJ1-6
v_gene: TRBV5-1
d_gene: TRBD1
abundance: NA
CDR3nt: TGCGCCAGCAGCACGGGACAGGGCAGTTCACCCCTCCACTTT
CDR3aa: CASSTGQGSSPLHF

j_gene: TRBJ1-1
v_gene: TRBV7-9
d_gene: NA
abundance: NA
CDR3nt: TGTGCCAGCAGCTTAGTGGTCAGTGAAGCTTTCTTT
CDR3aa: CASSLVVSEAFF

j_gene: TRBJ2-3
v_gene: TRBV7-2
d_gene: TRBD2
abundance: NA
CDR3nt: TGTGCCAGCAGCTTAGGAAGGAGCGGGGGGGCAGATACGCAGTATTTT
CDR3aa: CASSLGRSGGADTQYF

j_gene: TRBJ1-1
v_gene: TRBV4-1
d_gene: TRBD1
abundance: NA
CDR3nt: TGCGCCAGCAGCCAACCAGGGGGCCCTGAAGCTTTCTTT
CDR3aa: CASSQPGGPEAFF

j_gene: TRBJ2-2
v_gene: TRBV4-3
d_gene: TRBD2
abundance: many
CDR3nt: TGCGCCAGCAGCCGAGAAAGCAGACTAGCGGGGGGGCTTATTTCGAACACCGGGGAGCTGTTTTTT
CDR3aa: CASSRESRLAGGLISNTGELFF

j_gene: TRBJ1-2
v_gene: TRBV29-1
d_gene: NA
abundance: NA
CDR3nt: TGCAGCGTTGGACAGCTCTATGGCTACACCTTC
CDR3aa: CSVGQLYGYTF

j_gene: TRBJ2-3
v_gene: TRBV5-1
d_gene: TRBD2
abundance: NA
CDR3nt: TGCGCCAGCAGCATCGCGGGGGGGCGTCCAGATACGCAGTATTTT
CDR3aa: CASSIAGGRPDTQYF

j_gene: TRBJ2-3
v_gene: TRBV11-3
d_gene: TRBD2
abundance: NA
CDR3nt: TGTGCCAGCAGCCCGGGACTAGCGGTCACAGATACGCAGTATTTT
CDR3aa: CASSPGLAVTDTQYF

j_gene: TRBJ1-2
v_gene: TRBV6-5
d_gene: NA
abundance: NA
CDR3nt: TGTGCCAGCAGTTACTCCGGAGAAGGGGGGGATGGCTACACCTTC
CDR3aa: CASSYSGEGGDGYTF

j_gene: TRBJ1-4
v_gene: TRBV4-3
d_gene: TRBD1
abundance: NA
CDR3nt: TGCGCCAGCAGCCACGACAGGGGTAATGAAAAACTGTTTTTT
CDR3aa: CASSHDRGNEKLFF

j_gene: TRBJ2-7
v_gene: TRBV7-3
d_gene: TRBD2
abundance: few
CDR3nt: TGTGCCAGCAGCTTAACGGGACTAGCGGACGAGCAGTACTTC
CDR3aa: CASSLTGLADEQYF

j_gene: TRBJ2-5
v_gene: TRBV5-4
d_gene: TRBD1
abundance: NA
CDR3nt: TGTGCCAGCAGTATACTTTACGTGGACAGGGAAGAGACCCAGTACTTC
CDR3aa: CASSILYVDREETQYF

j_gene: TRBJ2-3
v_gene: TRBV29-1
d_gene: NA
abundance: NA
CDR3nt: TGCAGCGTTGAAGTAGTATGGAGAGGAGCAGATACGCAGTATTTT
CDR3aa: CSVEVVWRGADTQYF

j_gene: TRBJ2-5
v_gene: TRBV24-1
d_gene: NA
abundance: once
CDR3nt: TGTGCCACCAGTGATCCCAGGGGGGTCGAAGAGACCCAGTACTTC
CDR3aa: CATSDPRGVEETQYF

j_gene: TRBJ1-2
v_gene: TRBV18
d_gene: TRBD1
abundance: NA
CDR3nt: TGTGCCAGCTCACCAATCACTTCCTCCAGGGGGAACTATGGCTACACCTTC
CDR3aa: CASSPITSSRGNYGYTF